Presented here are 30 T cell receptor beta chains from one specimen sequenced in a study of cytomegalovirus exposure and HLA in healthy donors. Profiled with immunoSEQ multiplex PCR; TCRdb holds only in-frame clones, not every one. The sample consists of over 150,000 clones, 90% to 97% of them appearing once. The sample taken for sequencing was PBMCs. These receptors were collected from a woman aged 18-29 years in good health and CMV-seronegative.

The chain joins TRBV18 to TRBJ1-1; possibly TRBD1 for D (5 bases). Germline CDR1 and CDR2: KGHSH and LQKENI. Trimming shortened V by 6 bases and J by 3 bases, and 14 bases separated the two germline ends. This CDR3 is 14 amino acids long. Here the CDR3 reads CASSPTERHTEAFF. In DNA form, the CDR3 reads TGTGCCAGCTCCCCGACAGAGAGACACACTGAAGCTTTCTTT.

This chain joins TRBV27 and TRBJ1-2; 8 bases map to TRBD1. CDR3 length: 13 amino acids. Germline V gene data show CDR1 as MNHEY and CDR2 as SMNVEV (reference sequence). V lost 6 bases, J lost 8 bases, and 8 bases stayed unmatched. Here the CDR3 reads CASSRGQVEGYTF. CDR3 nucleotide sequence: TGTGCCAGCAGCCGGGGACAGGTTGAGGGCTACACCTTC.

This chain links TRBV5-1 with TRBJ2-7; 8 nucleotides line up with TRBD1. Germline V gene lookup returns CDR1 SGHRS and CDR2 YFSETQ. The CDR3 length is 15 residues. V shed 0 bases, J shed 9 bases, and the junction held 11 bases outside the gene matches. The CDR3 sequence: CASSLVGQGAQGQYF. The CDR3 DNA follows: TGCGCCAGCAGCTTGGTAGGACAGGGAGCTCAAGGGCAGTACTTC.

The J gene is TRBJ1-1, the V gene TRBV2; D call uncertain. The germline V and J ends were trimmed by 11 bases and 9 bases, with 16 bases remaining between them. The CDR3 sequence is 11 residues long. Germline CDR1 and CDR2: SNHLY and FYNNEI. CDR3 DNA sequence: TGTGCCGTCCCCGGAGGTGACCAAGCTTTCTTT. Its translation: CAVPGGDQAFF.

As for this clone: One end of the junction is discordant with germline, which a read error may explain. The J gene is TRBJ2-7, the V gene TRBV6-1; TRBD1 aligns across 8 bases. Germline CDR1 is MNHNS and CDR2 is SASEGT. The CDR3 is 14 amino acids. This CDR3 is CASREGTGSYEQYF. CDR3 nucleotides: TGTGCCAGCAGAGAAGGGACAGGCTCCTACGAGCAGTACTTC.

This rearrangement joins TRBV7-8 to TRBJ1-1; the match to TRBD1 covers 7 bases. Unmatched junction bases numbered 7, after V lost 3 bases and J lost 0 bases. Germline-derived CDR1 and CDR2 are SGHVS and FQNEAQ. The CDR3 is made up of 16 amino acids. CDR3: CASSLVGDSMNTEAFF. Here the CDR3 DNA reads TGTGCCAGCAGCTTGGTGGGGGACAGCATGAACACTGAAGCTTTCTTT.

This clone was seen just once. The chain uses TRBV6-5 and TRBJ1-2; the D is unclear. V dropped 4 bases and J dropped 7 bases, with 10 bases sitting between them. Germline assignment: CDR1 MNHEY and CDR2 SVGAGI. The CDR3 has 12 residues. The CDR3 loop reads CASSSRRGGYTF. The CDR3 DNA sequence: TGTGCCAGCAGTTCCAGACGAGGTGGCTACACCTTC.

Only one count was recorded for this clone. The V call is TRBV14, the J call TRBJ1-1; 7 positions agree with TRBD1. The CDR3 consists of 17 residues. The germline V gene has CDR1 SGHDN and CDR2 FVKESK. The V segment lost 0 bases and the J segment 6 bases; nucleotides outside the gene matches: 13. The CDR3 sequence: CASSQDRTGYRRAEAFF. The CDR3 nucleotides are TGTGCCAGCAGCCAAGATCGGACAGGCTACCGCCGGGCTGAAGCTTTCTTT.

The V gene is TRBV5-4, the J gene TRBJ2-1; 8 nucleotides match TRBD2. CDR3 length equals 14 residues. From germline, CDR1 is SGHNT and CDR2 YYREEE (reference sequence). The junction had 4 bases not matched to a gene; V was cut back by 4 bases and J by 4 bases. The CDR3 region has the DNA TGTGCCAGCAGCCTCGGGGGGGGTTACAATGAGCAGTTCTTC. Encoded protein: CASSLGGGYNEQFF.

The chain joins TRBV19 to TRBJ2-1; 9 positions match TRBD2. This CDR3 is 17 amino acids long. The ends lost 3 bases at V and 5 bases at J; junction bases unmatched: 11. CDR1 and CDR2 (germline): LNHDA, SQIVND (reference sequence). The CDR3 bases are TGTGCCAGTAGTATCCAGCGACTAGCGGACGCCAACAATGAGCAGTTCTTC. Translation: CASSIQRLADANNEQFF. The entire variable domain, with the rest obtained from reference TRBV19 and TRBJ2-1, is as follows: DGGITQSPKYLFRKEGQNVTLSCEQNLNHDAMYWYRQDPGQGLRLIYYSQIVNDFQKGDIAEGYSVSREKKESFPLTVTSAQKNPTAFYLCASSIQRLADANNEQFFGPGTRLTVL.

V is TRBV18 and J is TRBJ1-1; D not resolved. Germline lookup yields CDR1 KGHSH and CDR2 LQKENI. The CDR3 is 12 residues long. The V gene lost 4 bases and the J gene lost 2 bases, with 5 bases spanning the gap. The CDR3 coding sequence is TGTGCCAGCTCACGGCCAAACACTGAAGCTTTCTTT. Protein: CASSRPNTEAFF. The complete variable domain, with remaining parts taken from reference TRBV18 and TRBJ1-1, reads NAGVMQNPRHLVRRRGQEARLRCSPMKGHSHVYWYRQLPEEGLKFMVYLQKENIIDESGMPKERFSAEFPKEGPSILRIQQVVRGDSAAYFCASSRPNTEAFFGQGTRLTVV.

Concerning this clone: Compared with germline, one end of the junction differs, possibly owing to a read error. The CDR3 DNA reads TGTGCCAGCACTGAACAGGTTAGCACAGATACGCAGTATTTT. As protein: CASTEQVSTDTQYF. This chain uses TRBV6-1 with TRBJ2-3, with a weak D call TRBD1 (5 bases). The CDR3 length is 14 residues. The V gene's germline CDR1 is MNHNS and CDR2 SASEGT.

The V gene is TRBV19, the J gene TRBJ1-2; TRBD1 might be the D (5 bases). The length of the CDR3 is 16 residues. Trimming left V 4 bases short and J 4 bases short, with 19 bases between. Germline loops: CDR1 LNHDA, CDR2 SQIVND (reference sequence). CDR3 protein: CASSSLGTLASYGYTF. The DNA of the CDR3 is TGTGCCAGTAGTAGCCTCGGGACTCTTGCTTCCTATGGCTACACCTTC.

CDR3 sequence (DNA): TGTGCCAGCAGTCCAGGGGACATTTTGAACACTGAAGCTTTCTTT. This translates into CASSPGDILNTEAFF. The rearrangement links TRBV7-2 to TRBJ1-1; possibly TRBD1 for D (6 bases). The V gene lost 6 bases and the J gene lost 0 bases, with 14 bases spanning the gap. The CDR3 runs 15 residues. From germline, CDR1 is SGHTA and CDR2 FQGNSA.

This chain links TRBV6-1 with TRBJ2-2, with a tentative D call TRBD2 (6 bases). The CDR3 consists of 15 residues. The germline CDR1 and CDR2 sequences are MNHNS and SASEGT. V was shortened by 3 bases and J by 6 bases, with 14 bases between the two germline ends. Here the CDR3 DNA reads TGTGCCAGCAGTGAGAGGCTAGGGGAGGCCGGGGAGCTGTTTTTT. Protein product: CASSERLGEAGELFF.

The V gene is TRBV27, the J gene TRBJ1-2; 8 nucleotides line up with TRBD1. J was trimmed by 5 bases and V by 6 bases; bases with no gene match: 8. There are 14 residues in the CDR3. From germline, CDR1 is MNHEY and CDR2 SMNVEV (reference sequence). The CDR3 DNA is TGTGCCAGCAGCGACAGGGGAAAAGGTTATGGCTACACCTTC. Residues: CASSDRGKGYGYTF.

The CDR3 here is CASSPQLLGGNTEAFF. CDR3 sequence (DNA): TGTGCCAGCAGCCCCCAACTCCTGGGAGGGAACACTGAAGCTTTCTTT. V and J are TRBV7-6 and TRBJ1-1, with unresolved D. Trimming left V 5 bases short and J 1 base short, with 17 bases between. This CDR3 region has 16 residues. Germline CDR1 SGHVS, CDR2 FNYEAQ.

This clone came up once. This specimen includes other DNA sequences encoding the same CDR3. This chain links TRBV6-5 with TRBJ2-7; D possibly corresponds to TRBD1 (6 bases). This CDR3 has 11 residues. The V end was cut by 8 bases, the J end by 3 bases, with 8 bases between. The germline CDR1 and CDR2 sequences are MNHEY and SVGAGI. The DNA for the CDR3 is TGTGCCAGCCGCAGGGGCTACGAGCAGTACTTC. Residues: CASRRGYEQYF.

The CDR3 sequence: CASSVGAGETQYF. The CDR3, as DNA: TGTGCCAGCAGCGTGGGGGCCGGGGAGACCCAGTACTTC. The rearrangement uses TRBV7-2 and TRBJ2-5, with D possibly matching TRBD1 (6 bases). V was shortened by 5 bases and J by 5 bases, with 12 bases between the two germline ends. The length of the CDR3 is 13 residues. Germline assignment: CDR1 SGHTA and CDR2 FQGNSA. Drawing the rest from reference TRBV7-2 and TRBJ2-5, the complete variable domain is GAGVSQSPSNKVTEKGKDVELRCDPISGHTALYWYRQSLGQGLEFLIYFQGNSAPDKSGLPSDRFSAERTGGSVSTLTIQRTQQEDSAVYLCASSVGAGETQYFGPGTRLLVL.

The DNA for the CDR3 is TGTGCCAGCAGCCCCACAGGGGGGGGCGAAAAACTGTTTTTT. It yields the protein CASSPTGGGEKLFF. V is TRBV4-2 and J is TRBJ1-4, with TRBD1 matching 8 bases. Germline V gene data show CDR1 as LGHNA and CDR2 as YNFKEQ. Unmatched junction bases numbered 6, after V lost 4 bases and J lost 8 bases. This CDR3 region has 14 residues.

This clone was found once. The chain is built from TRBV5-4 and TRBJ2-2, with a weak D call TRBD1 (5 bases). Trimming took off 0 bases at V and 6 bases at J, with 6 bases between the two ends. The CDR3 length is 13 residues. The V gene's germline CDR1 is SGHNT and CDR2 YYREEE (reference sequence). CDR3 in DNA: TGTGCCAGCAGCTTGGCAGGGCCCGGGGAGCTGTTTTTT. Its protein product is CASSLAGPGELFF. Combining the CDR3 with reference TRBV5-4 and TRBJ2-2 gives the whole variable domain ETGVTQSPTHLIKTRGQQVTLRCSSQSGHNTVSWYQQALGQGPQFIFQYYREEENGRGNFPPRFSGLQFPNYSSELNVNALELDDSALYLCASSLAGPGELFFGEGSRLTVL.

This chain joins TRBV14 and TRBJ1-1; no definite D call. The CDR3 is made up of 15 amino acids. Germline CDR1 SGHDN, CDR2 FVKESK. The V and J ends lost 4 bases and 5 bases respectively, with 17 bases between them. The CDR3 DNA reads TGTGCCAGCAGCCGGATTAAGCTGAGAGGTACTGAAGCTTTCTTT. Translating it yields CASSRIKLRGTEAFF.

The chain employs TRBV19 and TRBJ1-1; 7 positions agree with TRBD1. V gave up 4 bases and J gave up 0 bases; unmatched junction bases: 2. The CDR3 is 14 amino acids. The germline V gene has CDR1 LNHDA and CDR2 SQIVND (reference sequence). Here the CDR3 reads CASSNRGMNTEAFF. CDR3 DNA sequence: TGTGCCAGTAGTAACAGGGGCATGAACACTGAAGCTTTCTTT. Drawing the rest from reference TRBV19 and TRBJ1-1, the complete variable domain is DGGITQSPKYLFRKEGQNVTLSCEQNLNHDAMYWYRQDPGQGLRLIYYSQIVNDFQKGDIAEGYSVSREKKESFPLTVTSAQKNPTAFYLCASSNRGMNTEAFFGQGTRLTVV.

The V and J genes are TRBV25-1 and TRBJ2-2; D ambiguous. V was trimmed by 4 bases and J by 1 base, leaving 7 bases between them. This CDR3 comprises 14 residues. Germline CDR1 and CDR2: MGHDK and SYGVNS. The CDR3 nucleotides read TGTGCCAGCAGTGGACATATGAACACCGGGGAGCTGTTTTTT. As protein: CASSGHMNTGELFF.

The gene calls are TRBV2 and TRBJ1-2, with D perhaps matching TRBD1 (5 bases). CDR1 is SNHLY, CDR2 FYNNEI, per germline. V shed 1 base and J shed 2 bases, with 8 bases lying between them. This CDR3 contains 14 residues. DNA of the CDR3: TGTGCCAGCAGTGAAGAGGGGCGGAACTATGGCTACACCTTC. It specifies CASSEEGRNYGYTF.

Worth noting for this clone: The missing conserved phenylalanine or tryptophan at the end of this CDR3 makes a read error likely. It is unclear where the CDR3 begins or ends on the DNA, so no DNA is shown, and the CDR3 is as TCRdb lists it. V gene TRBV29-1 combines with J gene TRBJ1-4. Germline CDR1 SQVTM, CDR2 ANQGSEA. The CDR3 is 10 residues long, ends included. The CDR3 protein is CSVEEGGAKS.

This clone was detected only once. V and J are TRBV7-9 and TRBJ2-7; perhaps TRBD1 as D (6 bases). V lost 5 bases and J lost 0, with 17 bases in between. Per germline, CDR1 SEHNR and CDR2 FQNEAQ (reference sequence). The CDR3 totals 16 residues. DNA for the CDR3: TGTGCCAGCAGCGTTTCTATCGGACAGCTCTCCTACGAGCAGTACTTC. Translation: CASSVSIGQLSYEQYF. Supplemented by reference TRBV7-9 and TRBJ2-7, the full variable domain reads DTGVSQNPRHKITKRGQNVTFRCDPISEHNRLYWYRQTLGQGPEFLTYFQNEAQLEKSRLLSDRFSAERPKGSFSTLEIQRTEQGDSAMYLCASSVSIGQLSYEQYFGPGTRLTVT.

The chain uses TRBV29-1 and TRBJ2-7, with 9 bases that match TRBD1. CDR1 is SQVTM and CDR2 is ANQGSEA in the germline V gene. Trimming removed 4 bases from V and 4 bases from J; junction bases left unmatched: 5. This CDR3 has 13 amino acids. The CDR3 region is CSVVQGAVYEQYF. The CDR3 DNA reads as TGCAGCGTTGTACAGGGGGCGGTTTACGAGCAGTACTTC.

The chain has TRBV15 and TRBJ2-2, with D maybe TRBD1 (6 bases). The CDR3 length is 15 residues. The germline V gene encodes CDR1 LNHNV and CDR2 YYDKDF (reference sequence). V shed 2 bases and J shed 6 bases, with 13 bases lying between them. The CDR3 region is CATSRSTGSAGELFF. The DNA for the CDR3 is TGTGCCACCAGCAGATCAACAGGGTCGGCCGGGGAGCTGTTTTTT. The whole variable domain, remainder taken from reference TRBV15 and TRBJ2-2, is DAMVIQNPRYQVTQFGKPVTLSCSQTLNHNVMYWYQQKSSQAPKLLFHYYDKDFNNEADTPDNFQSRRPNTSFCFLDIRSPGLGDTAMYLCATSRSTGSAGELFFGEGSRLTVL.

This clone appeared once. CDR3 region: CASSGGLFSPLHF. DNA for the CDR3: TGTGCCAGTAGCGGGGGGCTCTTTTCACCCCTCCACTTT. V is TRBV19 and J is TRBJ1-6; D possibly corresponds to TRBD1 (6 bases). The germline V and J ends were trimmed by 6 bases and 9 bases, with 12 bases remaining between them. The V gene's germline CDR1 is LNHDA and CDR2 SQIVND (reference sequence). The CDR3 loop spans 13 amino acids.